Presented here are 31 T cell receptor beta chains from one specimen sequenced in a study of blood T cells in healthy people across ages. A second PCR, run for 7 to 11 cycles, used a sample-barcoded 5' primer plus a J-beta primer mix. Using its own MiXCR run on the 5' RACE reads, TCRdb lists one record per CDR3 protein. The sample contains around 280,000 distinct CDR3 sequences, 27% of which appear only once. Sequenced: blood. These receptors came from a woman in her 70s in good health.

CDR3 sequence: CASSQVGRVNTGELFF. DNA for the CDR3: TGCGCCAGCAGCCAAGTGGGTCGGGTGAACACCGGGGAGCTGTTTTTT. V is TRBV4-3 and J is TRBJ2-2; D gene unclear. The CDR3 is 16 amino acids. Germline CDR1 and CDR2: LGHNA and YSLEER. Deletions cut 1 base from V and 1 base from J, with 10 bases between.

The chain's CDR3 is CASSYSAGVQFF. CDR3 DNA sequence: TGTGCCAGCAGTTATTCGGCCGGGGTGCAGTTCTTC. The chain couples TRBV6-2 or TRBV6-3 to TRBJ2-5; D might be TRBD2 (5 bases). The J call may be in error: the DNA end matches TRBJ2-1 better. There are 12 residues in the CDR3. Germline-derived CDR1 and CDR2 are MNHEY and SVGEGT.

This chain joins TRBV2 and TRBJ2-1; TRBD1 aligns across 9 bases. The ends lost 8 bases at V and 12 bases at J; junction bases unmatched: 14. The CDR3 consists of 14 residues. The germline gives CDR1 SNHLY, CDR2 FYNNEI. CDR3 coding DNA: TGTGCCAGCGGCGAACTCCGGGACAGGGTAGGGCAGTTCTTC. Its translation: CASGELRDRVGQFF.

The rearrangement uses TRBV11-2 and TRBJ2-7; D may be TRBD1 (5 bases). Trimming took off 5 bases at V and 7 bases at J, with 12 bases between the two ends. The CDR3 sequence is 12 residues long. Germline CDR1 and CDR2: SGHAT and FQNNGV. CDR3 in DNA: TGTGCCAGCAGCCCGCGGACACGTGAGCAGTACTTC. It encodes CASSPRTREQYF.

This chain joins TRBV7-9 and TRBJ1-1; D ambiguous. Germline assignment: CDR1 SEHNR and CDR2 FQNEAQ (reference sequence). The CDR3 is 11 residues long. V was shortened by 2 bases and J by 8 bases, with 6 bases between the two germline ends. CDR3 protein: CASSLTQEAFF. CDR3 in DNA: TGTGCCAGCAGCTTAACCCAGGAAGCTTTCTTT. Drawing the rest from reference TRBV7-9 and TRBJ1-1, the complete variable domain is DTGVSQNPRHKITKRGQNVTFRCDPISEHNRLYWYRQTLGQGPEFLTYFQNEAQLEKSRLLSDRFSAERPKGSFSTLEIQRTEQGDSAMYLCASSLTQEAFFGQGTRLTVV.

The chain couples TRBV5-1 to TRBJ2-1; unclear D gene. The length of the CDR3 is 16 residues. V gave up 4 bases and J gave up 5 bases, with 19 bases separating them. The V gene's germline CDR1 is SGHRS and CDR2 YFSETQ. The CDR3 loop is CASSPGFDIINNEQFF. As DNA, the CDR3 is TGCGCCAGCAGCCCCGGGTTTGACATCATTAACAATGAGCAGTTCTTC.

The chain employs TRBV7-9 and TRBJ1-1; D is unclear. Germline V gene lookup returns CDR1 SEHNR and CDR2 FQNEAQ (reference sequence). CDR3 length: 13 amino acids. Trimming removed 4 bases from V and 4 bases from J, with 10 bases in between. The DNA of the CDR3 is TGTGCCAGCAGCTCTGTAGGGTTCACTGAAGCTTTCTTT. Its protein product is CASSSVGFTEAFF.

Concerning this clonotype: In this CDR3 the conserved last residue, phenylalanine or tryptophan, is missing, so a read error is likely. The V call is TRBV14, the J call TRBJ2-7, with D uncertain. This CDR3 is 15 amino acids long. The germline V gene encodes CDR1 SGHDN and CDR2 FVKESK. Trimming stripped 1 base from V and 6 bases from J, with 16 bases between. Written as DNA, the CDR3 is TGTGCCAGCAGCCAAGGGATCACAACAGTGCGCGAGCAGTACCTC. This sequence encodes CASSQGITTVREQYL.

V is TRBV20-1 and J is TRBJ2-7; D gene unclear. The germline CDR1 and CDR2 sequences are DFQATT and SNEGSKA (reference sequence). The CDR3 has 12 residues. V was clipped by 3 bases and J by 1 base, with 7 bases between them. CDR3 protein: CSASTFSYEQYF. The CDR3 DNA reads TGCAGTGCTAGTACATTTTCCTACGAGCAGTACTTC.

Only one count was recorded for this clonotype. A clone one base away is much larger, so this may be a read error. The chain combines TRBV20-1 with TRBJ1-5, with 9 bases lining up with TRBD1. This CDR3 spans 21 amino acids. Trimming cost V 7 bases and J 1 base; bases outside gene matches: 26. Germline loops: CDR1 DFQATT, CDR2 SNEGSKA (reference sequence). CDR3: CSVSGPGDRAQDGLSNQPQHF. For the CDR3, the DNA is TGCAGTGTTAGCGGACCCGGGGACAGGGCTCAGGATGGCTTAAGCAATCAGCCCCAGCATTTT.

The V gene is TRBV27, the J gene TRBJ1-5; TRBD1 matches 7 bases. CDR3 length equals 15 residues. The J segment lost 2 bases and the V segment lost 6 bases, leaving 7 bases of the junction unmatched. Germline CDR1 reads MNHEY; CDR2 reads SMNVEV (reference sequence). CDR3 DNA sequence: TGTGCCAGCAGGGGTACAGGGGATGGCAATCAGCCCCAGCATTTT. This sequence encodes CASRGTGDGNQPQHF.

This clonotype was recorded at least ten times. The chain joins TRBV29-1 to TRBJ2-5; D is perhaps TRBD2 (5 bases). Trimming shortened V by 7 bases and J by 3 bases, and 12 bases separated the two germline ends. Germline V gives CDR1 SQVTM, CDR2 ANQGSEA. There are 12 residues in the CDR3. The CDR3 DNA reads TGCAGCGCCAAAGGACTCGAAGAGACCCAGTACTTC. Amino acids: CSAKGLEETQYF.

The chain has TRBV12-3 or TRBV12-4 and TRBJ2-5; 7 nucleotides align to TRBD2. The CDR3 is 13 amino acids. The junction had 6 bases not matched to a gene; V was cut back by 6 bases and J by 5 bases. The CDR3 sequence: CASSNREAETQYF. CDR3 sequence (DNA): TGTGCCAGCAGCAATCGGGAGGCGGAGACCCAGTACTTC.

This clonotype was observed at least ten times. The J gene is TRBJ2-2, the V gene TRBV4-1; possibly TRBD1 for D (6 bases). CDR1 and CDR2 from the germline V gene are MGHRA and YSYEKL. Trimming removed 4 bases at V and 1 base at J, with 10 bases between. There are 15 residues in the CDR3. CDR3 in DNA: TGCGCCAGCAGCCCGACAGGCCTGAACACCGGGGAGCTGTTTTTT. Its translation is CASSPTGLNTGELFF.

The chain combines TRBV7-9 with TRBJ2-3, with no clear D. The CDR3 runs 14 residues. Germline V gene data show CDR1 as SEHNR and CDR2 as FQNEAQ (reference sequence). With 2 bases removed from V and 2 bases from J, the gap between germline ends came to 8 bases. The CDR3 nucleotides read TGTGCCAGCAGCTTATCCACCACCACAGATACGCAGTATTTT. It translates to CASSLSTTTDTQYF.

V is TRBV6-2 or TRBV6-3 and J is TRBJ2-5; 7 nucleotides agree with TRBD2. From germline, CDR1 is MNHEY and CDR2 SVGEGT. This CDR3 spans 15 amino acids. Germline trimming cut 6 bases from V and 10 bases from J; bases unmatched to any gene: 17. The CDR3 nucleotides read TGTGCCAGCAGCCTCCTGGGGGACTACGTTAGGTTCCAGTACTTC. The encoded protein is CASSLLGDYVRFQYF.

This clonotype was counted only a few times. V and J are TRBV7-2 and TRBJ1-5; TRBD1 might be the D (5 bases). V was pared by 1 base and J by 9 bases, with 13 bases between. The CDR3 totals 14 residues. The V gene's germline CDR1 is SGHTA and CDR2 FQGNSA. The CDR3 nucleotides are TGTGCCAGCAGCTTAGACGGGGGGGGATGGCCCCAGCATTTT. It codes for CASSLDGGGWPQHF.

The table lists this clonotype with many counts. J is TRBJ1-6 and V is TRBV7-2; a possible D gene is TRBD1 (5 bases). The ends were cut back, 6 bases at V and 8 bases at J, with 17 bases in the middle. The CDR3 consists of 15 residues. The germline V gene has CDR1 SGHTA and CDR2 FQGNSA. The DNA for the CDR3 is TGTGCCAGCAGAGCCCCTGGCAGGGTCGATTCACCCCTCCACTTT. Amino acid sequence: CASRAPGRVDSPLHF.

This clonotype was detected a few times. The rearrangement joins TRBV11-2 to TRBJ2-3, with D unclear. This CDR3 region has 15 residues. V gave up 5 bases and J gave up 0 bases, with 12 bases separating them. CDR1 and CDR2 (germline): SGHAT, FQNNGV. For the CDR3, the DNA is TGTGCCAGCAGCCCCCTGATCAGGAGCACAGATACGCAGTATTTT. Its protein product is CASSPLIRSTDTQYF.

A single count supports this clonotype. This chain joins TRBV11-2 and TRBJ2-5; 11 bases match TRBD2. The CDR3 loop spans 14 amino acids. Looked up from germline, CDR1 is SGHAT and CDR2 is FQNNGV. The J segment lost 4 bases and the V segment lost 5 bases, leaving 3 bases of the junction unmatched. The CDR3 reads CASSISGRGETQYF. DNA of the CDR3: TGTGCCAGCAGCATTAGCGGGAGGGGAGAGACCCAGTACTTC. Variable domain in full (rest from reference TRBV11-2 and TRBJ2-5): EAGVAQSPRYKIIEKRQSVAFWCNPISGHATLYWYQQILGQGPKLLIQFQNNGVVDDSQLPKDRFSAERLKGVDSTLKIQPAKLEDSAVYLCASSISGRGETQYFGPGTRLLVL.

This chain uses TRBV20-1 with TRBJ2-2, with D possibly TRBD1 on 6 matching bases. The CDR3 consists of 15 residues. The germline V gene encodes CDR1 DFQATT and CDR2 SNEGSKA (reference sequence). V was shortened by 2 bases and J by 4 bases, with 14 bases between the two germline ends. CDR3 sequence (DNA): TGCAGTGCTAGATCTCCAGGGGAAGCCACCGGGGAGCTGTTTTTT. Residues: CSARSPGEATGELFF.

The J gene is TRBJ2-7, the V gene TRBV28; D gene unclear. The CDR3 consists of 12 residues. Trimming shortened V by 6 bases and J by 2 bases, and 8 bases separated the two germline ends. The germline V gene encodes CDR1 MDHEN and CDR2 SYDVKM. The CDR3, as DNA: TGTGCCAGCAGAGCTGGACCCTACGAGCAGTACTTC. It is translated as CASRAGPYEQYF.

This chain connects TRBV7-2 to TRBJ2-1; possible D gene TRBD1, 5 bases. CDR3 length: 15 amino acids. Germline CDR1 and CDR2: SGHTA and FQGNSA. The V and J ends lost 8 bases and 5 bases respectively, with 19 bases between them. CDR3 protein: CASSTDGLRDNEQFF. The CDR3 DNA is TGTGCCAGCTCGACAGACGGTCTTCGGGACAATGAGCAGTTCTTC.

The V and J genes are TRBV29-1 and TRBJ2-5; TRBD2 aligns across 7 bases. Trimming at V came to 6 bases and at J to 5 bases, leaving 3 bases not matched to a gene. The CDR3 consists of 11 residues. Germline-derived CDR1 and CDR2 are SQVTM and ANQGSEA. The CDR3 DNA reads as TGCAGCGTCCACGGGGGGGAGACCCAGTACTTC. The encoded protein is CSVHGGETQYF.

The chain combines TRBV7-3 with TRBJ2-1, with TRBD1 matching over 7 bases. The V gene end was trimmed by 2 bases and the J gene end by 15 bases; junction bases not matched to a gene: 10. Germline CDR1 SGHTA, CDR2 FQGTGA. The CDR3 spans 13 residues. CDR3 residues: CASSLARGNVRFF. For the CDR3, the DNA is TGTGCCAGCAGCTTAGCCAGGGGGAACGTTCGGTTCTTC. Variable domain in full (rest from reference TRBV7-3 and TRBJ2-1): GAGVSQTPSNKVTEKGKYVELRCDPISGHTALYWYRQSLGQGPEFLIYFQGTGAADDSGLPNDRFFAVRPEGSVSTLKIQRTERGDSAVYLCASSLARGNVRFFGPGTRLTVL.

This clonotype was observed a few times. The chain carries TRBV7-3 and TRBJ2-7, with 7 bases aligning to TRBD1. J lost 5 bases, V lost 8 bases, and 9 bases had no gene match. CDR1 is SGHTA, CDR2 FQGTGA, per germline. There are 13 residues in the CDR3. The DNA of the CDR3 is TGTGCCAGCGCTACTATTACAGGGGACGAGCAGTACTTC. Translating it yields CASATITGDEQYF.

This clonotype was observed a handful of times. This rearrangement joins TRBV28 to TRBJ2-7; tentative D call: TRBD1 (6 bases). The CDR3 totals 13 residues. V lost 5 bases and J lost 1, with 9 bases in between. Germline CDR1 is MDHEN and CDR2 is SYDVKM. CDR3 residues: CASSTDRSYEQYF. CDR3 coding DNA: TGTGCCAGCAGTACCGACAGGTCCTACGAGCAGTACTTC.

J is TRBJ2-1 and V is TRBV4-3; the match to TRBD2 covers 8 bases. This CDR3 contains 16 residues. J gave up 3 bases and V 6 bases, and 10 bases lay outside the gene matches. The germline V gene encodes CDR1 LGHNA and CDR2 YSLEER. CDR3 nucleotide sequence: TGCGCCAGCAGGCAGGACCGCGGGGGGCTCTACAATGAGCAGTTCTTC. This translates into CASRQDRGGLYNEQFF.

This chain connects TRBV28 to TRBJ1-1, with a possible D match to TRBD1 (6 bases). Trimming took 10 bases from V and 1 from J, leaving 16 bases between them. CDR1 is MDHEN, CDR2 SYDVKM, per germline. The CDR3 loop spans 14 amino acids. CDR3 region: CATLGGQENTEAFF. CDR3 coding DNA: TGTGCCACCCTCGGGGGACAAGAGAACACTGAAGCTTTCTTT.

On this clonotype: A junction boundary mismatches the germline segment, possibly from a read error. The chain is built from TRBV19 and TRBJ2-5; TRBD2 matches at 11 bases. The closer fit of TRBJ2-1 to the DNA end suggests the J call may be wrong. Germline loops: CDR1 LNHDA, CDR2 SQIVND (reference sequence). This CDR3 contains 20 residues. The CDR3 sequence is CASSIGGLADPSGIYNGQFF. CDR3 bases: TGTGCCAGTAGTATAGGGGGACTAGCGGACCCGAGCGGAATCTACAATGGGCAGTTCTTC.

This clonotype appeared a few times. The J gene is TRBJ1-2, the V gene TRBV9, with a weak D call TRBD1 (5 bases). V dropped 5 bases and J dropped 7 bases, with 15 bases sitting between them. Germline loops: CDR1 SGDLS, CDR2 YYNGEE. CDR3 length: 13 amino acids. This chain's CDR3 is CASRGPRGPGYTF. CDR3 in DNA: TGTGCCAGCAGGGGACCTCGGGGCCCTGGCTACACCTTC.